This T cell receptor (beta chain) emerged from a study of neurological immune-mediated disorders. Volunteers attending a blood bank in Maryland, USA, served as healthy controls. Looked up from germline, CDR1 is SGHRS and CDR2 is YFSETQ. The CDR3 consists of 20 residues. Trimming removed 1 base at V and 0 bases at J, with 23 bases between. This clonotype was detected ten times or more. One entry per CDR3 protein results from TCRdb running MiXCR on the 5' RACE reads. The profile shows about 77,000 distinct CDR3 sequences, approximately 10% of them singletons. Sequencing was performed on PBMCs. The receptor was isolated from a man over 45 in good health. The J gene is TRBJ1-3, the V gene TRBV5-1; maybe TRBD1 (6 bases). CDR3 amino acids: CASSLLTGHPLVFSGNTIYF. The CDR3 coding sequence is TGCGCCAGCAGCTTGTTAACGGGACACCCTCTTGTCTTCTCTGGAAACACCATATATTTT. The full variable domain, with the rest looked up from reference TRBV5-1 and TRBJ1-3, is KAGVTQTPRYLIKTRGQQVTLSCSPISGHRSVSWYQQTPGQGLQFLFEYFSETQRNKGNFPGRFSGRQFSNSRSEMNVSTLELGDSALYLCASSLLTGHPLVFSGNTIYFGEGSWLTVV.